The 11 T cell receptor beta chains reported below all come from one sample, sequenced in a study of blood T cell repertoires in COVID-19. Measured with immunoSEQ multiplex PCR; TCRdb has only the in-frame clones, and not every one. The sample has some 230,000 clones; more than 65% are singletons. The sequenced sample was peripheral blood. The source of these receptors is a woman aged 25-40 years who had recovered from COVID-19.

The rearrangement uses TRBV9 and TRBJ1-5; 8 nucleotides align to TRBD1. V was clipped by 0 bases and J by 2 bases; unmatched bases: 1. Germline V gene sequence: CDR1 SGDLS, CDR2 YYNGEE. This CDR3 has 15 residues. The CDR3 DNA reads TGTGCCAGCAGCGTAGCGGGACAGGGCAATCAGCCCCAGCATTTT. Translating it yields CASSVAGQGNQPQHF.

The rearrangement uses TRBV5-1 and TRBJ2-2; 9 nucleotides match TRBD2. This CDR3 is 17 amino acids long. With V trimmed by 6 bases and J by 3 bases, 12 bases remained unmatched. Germline CDR1 reads SGHRS; CDR2 reads YFSETQ. CDR3 sequence (DNA): TGCGCCAGCATAAATGATCCGGGACTAGCTGACACCGGGGAGCTGTTTTTT. Translation gives CASINDPGLADTGELFF. The full variable domain, completed using reference TRBV5-1 and TRBJ2-2, is KAGVTQTPRYLIKTRGQQVTLSCSPISGHRSVSWYQQTPGQGLQFLFEYFSETQRNKGNFPGRFSGRQFSNSRSEMNVSTLELGDSALYLCASINDPGLADTGELFFGEGSRLTVL.

The genes are TRBV25-1 and TRBJ2-2; 11 nucleotides agree with TRBD2. CDR1 and CDR2 from the germline V gene are MGHDK and SYGVNS. V shed 3 bases and J 1 base; nucleotides not matched to a gene: 7. There are 18 residues in the CDR3. The CDR3 region is CASSDGLAGGQNTGELFF. CDR3 DNA: TGTGCCAGCAGTGATGGTCTAGCGGGAGGACAGAACACCGGGGAGCTGTTTTTT.

This clone occurred a few times. The gene calls are TRBV19 and TRBJ1-5, with 10 bases identical to TRBD1. Looked up from germline, CDR1 is LNHDA and CDR2 is SQIVND (reference sequence). This CDR3 spans 17 amino acids. Germline trimming cut 9 bases from V and 0 bases from J; bases unmatched to any gene: 11. This CDR3 is CASQSGTGEISNQPQHF. CDR3 DNA sequence: TGTGCCAGCCAGTCCGGGACAGGGGAGATTAGCAATCAGCCCCAGCATTTT.

DNA of the CDR3: TGTGCCAGCAGCTCACCCACTAGCGGGAGAGGGGATACGCAGTATTTT. Its protein is CASSSPTSGRGDTQYF. V is TRBV7-9 and J is TRBJ2-3, with 11 bases that match TRBD2. The CDR3 spans 16 residues. With V trimmed by 4 bases and J by 6 bases, 9 bases remained unmatched. Germline CDR1 reads SEHNR; CDR2 reads FQNEAQ (reference sequence).

This chain joins TRBV15 and TRBJ2-7, with 12 bases identical to TRBD2. CDR3 size: 15 residues. The V gene's germline CDR1 is LNHNV and CDR2 YYDKDF (reference sequence). Trimming took 0 bases from V and 9 from J; bases not matched to a gene: 6. The CDR3 spells CATSRDRLAGELQYF. CDR3 nucleotides: TGTGCCACCAGCAGAGATAGACTAGCGGGAGAATTGCAGTACTTC.

The DNA of the CDR3 is TGTGCCAGCAGTTCCCCGACAGGGAGTGAAAAACTGTTTTTT. As protein: CASSSPTGSEKLFF. This rearrangement joins TRBV28 to TRBJ1-4, with 7 bases aligning to TRBD1. V lost 4 bases and J lost 7; bases outside the gene matches: 6. The CDR3 is 14 residues long. CDR1 MDHEN and CDR2 SYDVKM come from the germline V gene. Complete variable domain (other parts from reference TRBV28 and TRBJ1-4): DVKVTQSSRYLVKRTGEKVFLECVQDMDHENMFWYRQDPGLGLRLIYFSYDVKMKEKGDIPEGYSVSREKKERFSLILESASTNQTSMYLCASSSPTGSEKLFFGSGTQLSVL.

The rearrangement links TRBV7-8 to TRBJ2-5; D perhaps matches TRBD2 (6 bases). The CDR3 covers 14 residues. V lost 5 bases, J lost 4 bases, and 14 bases lay in between. In germline, CDR1 is SGHVS, CDR2 FQNEAQ. The CDR3 region is CASSMAGRPETQYF. The CDR3 DNA follows: TGTGCCAGCAGCATGGCAGGGAGGCCAGAGACCCAGTACTTC. Combining the CDR3 with reference TRBV7-8 and TRBJ2-5 gives the whole variable domain GAGVSQSPRYKVAKRGQDVALRCDPISGHVSLFWYQQALGQGPEFLTYFQNEAQLDKSGLPSDRFFAERPEGSVSTLKIQRTQQEDSAVYLCASSMAGRPETQYFGPGTRLLVL.

Comment on this clone: The identical CDR3 is also encoded by other nucleotide sequences in the sample. The chain couples TRBV5-4 to TRBJ2-7, with D perhaps TRBD2 (7 bases). V lost 4 bases and J lost 4, with 18 bases in between. In germline, CDR1 is SGHNT, CDR2 YYREEE (reference sequence). The CDR3 totals 15 residues. The CDR3 loop reads CASSGVGGALYEQYF. CDR3 nucleotide sequence: TGTGCCAGCAGCGGGGTGGGGGGGGCTTTGTACGAGCAGTACTTC.

This sequence joins TRBV19 and TRBJ1-2; 8 bases map to TRBD1. There are 15 residues in the CDR3. V dropped 5 bases and J dropped 4; count of bases not matched to a gene: 9. The germline CDR1 and CDR2 sequences are LNHDA and SQIVND (reference sequence). The CDR3 nucleotides are TGTGCCAGTAGTGCCGGGACAGGACAACGCTATGGCTACACCTTC. Its translation: CASSAGTGQRYGYTF.

This sequence joins TRBV30 and TRBJ2-1, with 9 nucleotides matching TRBD2. The germline gives CDR1 GTSNPN, CDR2 SVGIG (reference sequence). V trimming: 2 bases; J trimming: 4 bases; junction bases outside the gene matches: 3. The CDR3 totals 14 residues. As DNA, the CDR3 is TGTGCCTGGAGTTGGCTAGCGGGGTACAATGAGCAGTTCTTC. It translates to CAWSWLAGYNEQFF. The whole variable domain, remainder taken from reference TRBV30 and TRBJ2-1, is SQTIHQWPATLVQPVGSPLSLECTVEGTSNPNLYWYRQAAGRGLQLLFYSVGIGQISSEVPQNLSASRPQDRQFILSSKKLLLSDSGFYLCAWSWLAGYNEQFFGPGTRLTVL.